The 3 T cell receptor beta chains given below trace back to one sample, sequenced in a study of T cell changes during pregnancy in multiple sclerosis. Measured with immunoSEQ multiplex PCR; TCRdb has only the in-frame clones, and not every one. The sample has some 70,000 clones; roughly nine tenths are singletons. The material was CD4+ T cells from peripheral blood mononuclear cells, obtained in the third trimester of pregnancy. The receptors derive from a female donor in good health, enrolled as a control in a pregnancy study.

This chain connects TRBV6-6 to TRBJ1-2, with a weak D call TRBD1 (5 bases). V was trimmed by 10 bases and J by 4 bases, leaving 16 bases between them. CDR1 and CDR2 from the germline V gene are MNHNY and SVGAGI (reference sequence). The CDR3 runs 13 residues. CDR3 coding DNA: TGTGCCACTACGGGGGACGCCGGCTATGGCTACACCTTC. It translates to CATTGDAGYGYTF.

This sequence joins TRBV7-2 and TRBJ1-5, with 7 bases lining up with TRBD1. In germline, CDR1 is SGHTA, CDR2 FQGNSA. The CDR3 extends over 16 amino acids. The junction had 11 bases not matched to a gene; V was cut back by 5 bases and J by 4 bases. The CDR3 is CASSLLTAGGNQPQHF. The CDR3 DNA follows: TGTGCCAGCAGCCTATTAACGGCAGGGGGAAATCAGCCCCAGCATTTT.

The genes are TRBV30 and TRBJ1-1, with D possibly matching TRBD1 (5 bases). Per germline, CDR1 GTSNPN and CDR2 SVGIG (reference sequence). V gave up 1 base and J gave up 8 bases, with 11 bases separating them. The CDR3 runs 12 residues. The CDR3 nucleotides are TGTGCCTGGAGTGGCCAATACAGGGAAGCTTTCTTT. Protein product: CAWSGQYREAFF. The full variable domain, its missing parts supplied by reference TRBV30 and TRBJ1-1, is SQTIHQWPATLVQPVGSPLSLECTVEGTSNPNLYWYRQAAGRGLQLLFYSVGIGQISSEVPQNLSASRPQDRQFILSSKKLLLSDSGFYLCAWSGQYREAFFGQGTRLTVV.